This T cell receptor beta chain was identified during a study of cytotoxic CD8 clonotypes in ibrutinib-treated CLL. Study details: Across samples, productive templates numbered a few hundred thousand and productive rearrangements reached 80,000 to 95,000 on average.

Produced via immunoSEQ multiplex PCR; TCRdb's table is partial and in-frame only. This table has fewer than 30,000 clones, roughly 68% appearing once. About this clone itself: Its cognate antigen is unknown.

Study findings and constraints: Clonality increased at ibrutinib response, then returned toward baseline at progression.

The CDR3 loop spans 13 amino acids. Trimming cost V 7 bases and J 1 base; bases outside gene matches: 5. Germline-derived CDR1 and CDR2 are SGHTS and YDEGEE. The sequencing used PBMCs, collected after 24 months of ibrutinib treatment. The chain recombines TRBV5-8 with TRBJ2-7, with 7 bases aligning to TRBD1. The receptor's source is a human donor with chronic lymphocytic leukemia. CDR3 sequence (DNA): TGTGCCAGCCAGAGGGGGCGGTCCTACGAGCAGTACTTC. Translated: CASQRGRSYEQYF.